This T cell receptor beta chain came from a study of CD8 T cells in ankylosing spondylitis. Study results and limitations: The authors found the disease-linked clones to be CD8+ and relatively rare in peripheral blood. A TCR beta motif of roughly 8 highly homologous variants appeared characteristic of ankylosing spondylitis blood. Previous work reported some of these motif variants in the synovial fluid and blood of reactive arthritis. It was reported that disease-linked clones were significantly enriched in matched ankylosing spondylitis synovial fluid.

Generation of TCR beta libraries employed quantitative 5'-RACE incorporating molecular barcodes. TCRdb fed the 5' RACE reads into MiXCR, producing one record per CDR3 protein. The sample lists 500,000 to 550,000 distinct CDR3 sequences; approximately 11% were seen once. Notes on this clonotype: The antigen is unknown.

The receptor was derived from a male donor with ankylosing spondylitis. The sample taken for sequencing was blood, either unsorted or a sorted T cell fraction (not recorded which).

The CDR3 reads CASTRQGLYGYTF. CDR3 nucleotides: TGCGCCAGCACCCGACAGGGGCTCTATGGCTACACCTTC. The chain is built from TRBV5-1 and TRBJ1-2; TRBD1 matches 8 bases. From germline, CDR1 is SGHRS and CDR2 YFSETQ. This CDR3 comprises 13 residues. Unmatched junction bases numbered 5, after V lost 6 bases and J lost 4 bases.